This paragraph covers one T cell receptor beta chain sequence. The antigen remains unidentified. The record originates from a study of CXCR3-negative and CXCR3-positive naive CD8 T cells. The study, taken as a whole, reports: Naive cells positive for CXCR3 carried more hydrophobic TRB CDR3s than CXCR3-negative ones.

CD45RO-CCR7+CD27+CD95- characterized naive CD8+ T cells. The CDR3 has 14 residues. CDR1 is LGHNA and CDR2 is YSLEER in the germline V gene. In preparing the TRB cDNA libraries, 5' RACE with UMI labels was used. TCRdb reprocessed the 5' RACE reads; each CDR3 protein has one entry and no DNA is given. The table for this sample gives under 75,000 distinct CDR3 sequences. The TCR originated in a human donor in good health. Some clones in this sample may be carry-over from other donors' samples. The chain has TRBV4-3 and TRBJ2-1; TCRdb proposes TRBD1, but this gene call is untestable without DNA. Sequencing input: naive CXCR3+ CD8+ T cells from blood. Subset specified: CD45RO-CCR7+CD27+CD95- naive CD8+ T cells expressing CXCR3 (TNR3+). CDR3 in amino acids: CASSQGGATYEQFF.